The 25 T cell receptor beta chains below all came from one sample that was sequenced in a study of regulatory T cells in long-lasting Graves disease. Time point: newly diagnosed GD, antithyroid drugs for less than 3 months. After RNA was extracted from PBMCs, the TCR library was made from it. Combining iRepertoire HTBI primers with Arm-PCR of CDR3 regions, the authors built TCR beta libraries. TCRdb analysed the multiplex PCR reads with MiXCR anew, one entry per CDR3 protein. This sample has 350,000 to 400,000 distinct CDR3 sequences, with less than 20% found just once. The material was peripheral blood mononuclear cells (PBMCs), obtained at new diagnosis, from a patient treated with antithyroid drugs. These TCRs come from a female donor with Graves disease.

This clonotype has ten or more counts. DNA for the CDR3: TGTGCCAGCAGCTTCTCGGCCAGGGCTGTTCCCTTTGCTGGCTACACCTTC. Encoded protein: CASSFSARAVPFAGYTF. This chain uses TRBV5-6 with TRBJ1-2, with TRBD1 as a possible D gene (5 bases). V was trimmed by 2 bases and J by 7 bases, leaving 24 bases between them. CDR3 size: 17 residues. Germline CDR1 reads SGHDT; CDR2 reads YYEEEE.

This clonotype showed up many times. This chain connects TRBV7-9 to TRBJ2-7; 8 bases are a match to TRBD2. This CDR3 comprises 15 residues. CDR1 is SEHNR, CDR2 FQNEAQ, per germline (reference sequence). The V segment lost 5 bases and the J segment 3 bases; nucleotides outside the gene matches: 9. This CDR3 reads CASSTVPRGVYEQYF. The CDR3 bases are TGTGCCAGCAGCACCGTACCGCGGGGGGTCTACGAGCAGTACTTC.

This clonotype appeared many times. The chain carries TRBV4-2 and TRBJ2-2; 8 bases align to TRBD2. V dropped 1 base and J dropped 4; count of bases not matched to a gene: 5. The CDR3 loop spans 16 amino acids. Germline V gene data show CDR1 as LGHNA and CDR2 as YNFKEQ. The CDR3 DNA reads TGTGCCAGCAGCCAAGGATCCAGCGGGGGCACCGGGGAGCTGTTTTTT. Translated: CASSQGSSGGTGELFF.

There are many counts of this clonotype. The CDR3: CASRSGTLNTEAFF. For the CDR3, the DNA is TGTGCCAGCAGATCCGGGACACTGAACACTGAAGCTTTCTTT. V usage is TRBV12-3 or TRBV12-4 and J usage is TRBJ1-1; D is possibly TRBD1 (6 bases). The V end lost 6 bases, the J end lost 0 bases, and 11 bases lay between the germline ends. This CDR3 comprises 14 residues.

This clonotype was recorded at least ten times. CDR3 DNA sequence: TGCAGTGCTAGGGGAGGGAATCAGCCCCAGCATTTT. Protein product: CSARGGNQPQHF. The chain is built from TRBV20-1 and TRBJ1-5; D is ambiguous. The germline V gene encodes CDR1 DFQATT and CDR2 SNEGSKA (reference sequence). This CDR3 is 12 amino acids long. V lost 3 bases and J 4 bases, leaving 7 bases between the germline ends.

This clonotype was detected ten times or more. The rearrangement links TRBV11-2 to TRBJ2-3, with 11 bases matching TRBD2. CDR1 and CDR2 from the germline V gene are SGHAT and FQNNGV. Trimming cost V 5 bases and J 2 bases; bases outside gene matches: 9. The CDR3 is made up of 17 amino acids. CDR3 in amino acids: CASSDTVAGGTTDTQYF. DNA of the CDR3: TGTGCCAGCAGCGATACAGTAGCGGGAGGGACCACAGATACGCAGTATTTT.

This clonotype was seen many times. The chain links TRBV7-6 to TRBJ1-2; D is ambiguous. CDR1 SGHVS and CDR2 FNYEAQ come from the germline V gene. This CDR3 region has 16 residues. Deletions cut 5 bases from V and 1 base from J, with 17 bases between. The CDR3 protein is CASSTTVKMLNYGYTF. The CDR3, as DNA: TGTGCCAGCAGCACCACAGTGAAGATGCTTAACTATGGCTACACCTTC. The full variable domain, completed using reference TRBV7-6 and TRBJ1-2, is GAGVSQSPRYKVTKRGQDVALRCDPISGHVSLYWYRQALGQGPEFLTYFNYEAQQDKSGLPNDRFSAERPEGSISTLTIQRTEQRDSAMYRCASSTTVKMLNYGYTFGSGTRLTVV.

This clonotype was observed a handful of times. The chain uses TRBV14 and TRBJ2-1, with D possibly TRBD1 on 6 matching bases. Per the germline V gene, CDR1 is SGHDN and CDR2 is FVKESK. The V end was cut by 4 bases, the J end by 4 bases, with 14 bases between. The CDR3 extends over 15 amino acids. The DNA for the CDR3 is TGTGCCAGCAGCCTGAGGGGGATTGGGTACAATGAGCAGTTCTTC. Amino acids: CASSLRGIGYNEQFF.

This clonotype was detected ten times or more. This chain uses TRBV5-1 with TRBJ2-7; the D gene is possibly TRBD1 (5 bases). Germline CDR1 SGHRS, CDR2 YFSETQ. Between the trimmed V and J ends, which lost 5 bases and 2 bases, there was a span of 14 bases. This CDR3 has 14 residues. CDR3 DNA: TGCGCCAGCAGACCGCAGGACAACACCTACGAGCAGTACTTC. It is translated as CASRPQDNTYEQYF. Full variable domain (remainder filled in from reference TRBV5-1 and TRBJ2-7): KAGVTQTPRYLIKTRGQQVTLSCSPISGHRSVSWYQQTPGQGLQFLFEYFSETQRNKGNFPGRFSGRQFSNSRSEMNVSTLELGDSALYLCASRPQDNTYEQYFGPGTRLTVT.

At least ten counts were recorded for this clonotype. The rearrangement links TRBV6-2 or TRBV6-3 to TRBJ1-1; D may be TRBD1 (5 bases). Germline CDR1 and CDR2: MNHEY and SVGEGT. V lost 5 bases and J 5 bases, leaving 18 bases between the germline ends. This CDR3 contains 15 residues. In DNA form, the CDR3 reads TGTGCCAGCAGTCCCCCGGGGGTTTTGAGGACTGAAGCTTTCTTT. Amino acids: CASSPPGVLRTEAFF.

This clonotype was picked up a small number of times. In DNA, the CDR3 is TGTGCCAGCAGTTACGGAATGGACGGGGGAGATACTGAAGCTTTCTTT. This encodes CASSYGMDGGDTEAFF. V is TRBV6-5 and J is TRBJ1-1; perhaps TRBD1 as D (5 bases). Trimming shortened V by 2 bases and J by 5 bases, and 18 bases separated the two germline ends. The CDR3 sequence is 16 residues long. Germline CDR1 MNHEY, CDR2 SVGAGI.

The gene calls are TRBV18 and TRBJ1-2, with D perhaps TRBD1 (5 bases). V gave up 4 bases and J gave up 5 bases, with 17 bases separating them. The CDR3 runs to 15 residues. Germline lookup yields CDR1 KGHSH and CDR2 LQKENI. The CDR3 DNA sequence: TGTGCCAGCTCACATCGACAGACCGATGGGTATGGCTACACCTTC. Its translation is CASSHRQTDGYGYTF.

This clonotype appeared a few times. The chain combines TRBV7-2 with TRBJ2-7; D gene ambiguous. V gave up 3 bases and J gave up 7 bases, with 16 bases separating them. CDR1 SGHTA and CDR2 FQGNSA come from the germline V gene. The CDR3 length is 14 residues. The CDR3 DNA reads TGTGCCAGCAGCTTTTCAGACATGTCCAGGGAGCAGTACTTC. Translating it yields CASSFSDMSREQYF.

The chain carries TRBV6-4 and TRBJ2-7; D perhaps matches TRBD2 (5 bases). The CDR3 contains 15 residues. V dropped 11 bases and J dropped 0 bases, with 20 bases sitting between them. Germline V gene data show CDR1 as MRHNA and CDR2 as SNTAGT. CDR3 in amino acids: CARLTRGNPSYEQYF. The CDR3 nucleotides are TGTGCCCGGTTGACCCGAGGGAACCCCTCCTACGAGCAGTACTTC.

This clonotype was counted at least ten times. The V call is TRBV5-4, the J call TRBJ2-3; the match to TRBD1 covers 7 bases. The CDR3 extends over 15 amino acids. The germline V gene encodes CDR1 SGHNT and CDR2 YYREEE (reference sequence). The junction had 7 bases not matched to a gene; V was cut back by 4 bases and J by 2 bases. CDR3 DNA sequence: TGTGCCAGCAGCGTCCGAGACAGGGACACAGATACGCAGTATTTT. It specifies CASSVRDRDTDTQYF.

This clonotype was seen more than once but under ten times. The chain uses TRBV28 and TRBJ2-5; D is perhaps TRBD2 (5 bases). Germline V gene sequence: CDR1 MDHEN, CDR2 SYDVKM. V dropped 6 bases and J dropped 2 bases, with 19 bases sitting between them. CDR3 length: 16 residues. The CDR3 coding sequence is TGTGCCAGCAGCCCCCGGCTTCTAGGCGGGCAAGAGACCCAGTACTTC. It specifies CASSPRLLGGQETQYF.

Many counts were recorded for this clonotype. The genes are TRBV7-9 and TRBJ1-1, with D hard to call. Trimming stripped 5 bases from V and 7 bases from J, with 14 bases between. The CDR3 is made up of 13 amino acids. CDR1 SEHNR and CDR2 FQNEAQ come from the germline V gene (reference sequence). The CDR3 is CASSKPGRLEAFF. The CDR3 DNA follows: TGTGCCAGCAGCAAGCCTGGCCGTCTTGAAGCTTTCTTT.

The table lists this clonotype with many counts. The chain uses TRBV6-5 and TRBJ2-7, with TRBD2 matching 7 bases. The V segment lost 0 bases and the J segment 0 bases; nucleotides outside the gene matches: 2. Germline assignment: CDR1 MNHEY and CDR2 SVGAGI. This CDR3 has 15 residues. This CDR3 reads CASSYSGGNSYEQYF. The CDR3 region has the DNA TGTGCCAGCAGTTACTCGGGGGGGAACTCCTACGAGCAGTACTTC.

The V call is TRBV24-1, the J call TRBJ2-2; 9 nucleotides agree with TRBD2. Germline V lookup: CDR1 KGHDR, CDR2 SFDVKD. V lost 5 bases to trimming and J lost 7 bases; unmatched junction nucleotides: 13. This CDR3 comprises 17 residues. The CDR3 here is CATSGPGVAGVIGELFF. The CDR3, as DNA: TGTGCCACCAGTGGCCCCGGGGTAGCGGGAGTCATCGGGGAGCTGTTTTTT.

This clonotype came up a few times. The chain has TRBV12-3 or TRBV12-4 and TRBJ2-7; 8 nucleotides agree with TRBD1. The junction had 8 bases not matched to a gene; V was cut back by 6 bases and J by 7 bases. This CDR3 contains 13 residues. The CDR3: CASRQGGSGEQYF. DNA of the CDR3: TGTGCCAGCAGACAGGGGGGATCGGGGGAGCAGTACTTC.

This clonotype has ten or more counts. The chain has TRBV30 and TRBJ1-5, with D tentatively TRBD1 (5 bases). Germline V gene lookup returns CDR1 GTSNPN and CDR2 SVGIG (reference sequence). The CDR3 has 13 residues. V lost 5 bases to trimming and J lost 6 bases, with 14 bases between them. Here the CDR3 reads CAWGAVSGQPQHF. The CDR3 DNA sequence: TGTGCCTGGGGGGCCGTGTCCGGTCAGCCCCAGCATTTT.

This clonotype was seen repeatedly, ten times or more. The CDR3 loop is CASSSQGTYNEQFF. In DNA form, the CDR3 reads TGTGCCAGCAGCTCGCAAGGAACCTACAATGAGCAGTTCTTC. The chain uses TRBV11-1 and TRBJ2-1, with D unclear. Per the germline V gene, CDR1 is SGHAT and CDR2 is FQDESV (reference sequence). V lost 4 bases, J lost 2 bases, and 9 bases lay in between. CDR3 length: 14 residues.

This clonotype was seen many times. This chain uses TRBV12-3 or TRBV12-4 with TRBJ1-2; D not resolved. V shed 5 bases and J shed 3 bases, with 10 bases lying between them. The CDR3 runs to 13 residues. The CDR3 DNA sequence: TGTGCCAGCAGTAAAATCCGGGACTATGGCTACACCTTC. This translates into CASSKIRDYGYTF.

In this sample, this clonotype turned up many times. The rearrangement joins TRBV27 to TRBJ2-3; D perhaps matches TRBD1 (6 bases). Germline CDR1 and CDR2: MNHEY and SMNVEV (reference sequence). Trimming pared 0 bases from V and 0 bases from J, leaving 7 bases between. The CDR3 loop spans 15 amino acids. In nucleotides, the CDR3 is TGTGCCAGCAGTTTATCAGGGGGAAGCACAGATACGCAGTATTTT. It translates to CASSLSGGSTDTQYF.

This clonotype has at least ten counts. The chain links TRBV12-3 or TRBV12-4 to TRBJ1-1, with unresolved D. V was cut by 9 bases and J by 5 bases, with 7 bases left in between. The CDR3 has 10 amino acids. CDR3 coding DNA: TGTGCCAGGGGCAGGACTGAAGCTTTCTTT. Translating gives CARGRTEAFF.